This TCR beta chain was identified during a study of blood T cell repertoires in COVID-19. Study-level background: PBMCs, B-cell-depleted T cells, or T cells were the source of the cDNA or gDNA that made up the material.

Per the original methods: Reference gene primer amplification yielded estimated nucleated cell counts. TCRdb's copy holds only in-frame clones and misses some; the assay was immunoSEQ multiplex PCR. Clone size and the V and J calls come from that table; the DNA yielded D and trimming. The sample yields tens of thousands of clones, about 80% seen once. Trimming removed 3 bases from V and 5 bases from J; junction bases left unmatched: 10. The CDR3 runs to 16 residues. Germline V CDR1 and CDR2: SGDLS, YYNGEE. The clonotype was recovered from an older man who had recovered from COVID-19. The chain carries TRBV9 and TRBJ2-5; 10 bases agree with TRBD1. What was sequenced was peripheral blood. The CDR3 is CASSAPQTGGYETQYF. CDR3 coding DNA: TGTGCCAGCAGCGCTCCACAGACAGGGGGCTACGAGACCCAGTACTTC.